This T cell receptor beta chain came from a study of blood T cells in healthy people across ages. Study-wide findings and caveats: Long-lived and aged donors differed, with more naive CD4+ cells and higher diversity in the long-lived. As age increased, TCR beta diversity per million T cells fell in a roughly linear fashion. It was not known whether donors were CMV positive (a possible confounder of expanded clonotype changes).

Comments on this clonotype: Antigen specificity is unknown.

Trimming took 2 bases from V and 1 from J, leaving 11 bases between them. Per the germline V gene, CDR1 is MNHNY and CDR2 is SVGAGI (reference sequence). CDR3 length: 15 amino acids. Primers used in a second PCR of roughly 6 to 11 cycles were a sample-barcoded 5' primer and a J-beta primer mix. TCRdb passed the 5' RACE reads through MiXCR, listing each CDR3 protein once. Of about 1,800,000 distinct CDR3 sequences in the sample, about 30% were seen once. Donation came from healthy Caucasian individuals in Russia who were aged 6 to 90. The source material was blood. The sequence was obtained from a woman in her 30s in good health. The V gene is TRBV6-6, the J gene TRBJ1-1; D gene uncertain. The CDR3 DNA is TGTGCCAGCAGTTACCACCACACAGAGAACACTGAAGCTTTCTTT. It is translated as CASSYHHTENTEAFF.